This TCR beta chain was found in a study of blood T cell repertoires in COVID-19. V dropped 3 bases and J dropped 3; count of bases not matched to a gene: 7. Germline CDR1 reads MNHNS; CDR2 reads SASEGT. CDR3 length: 17 amino acids. Produced via immunoSEQ multiplex PCR; TCRdb's table is partial and in-frame only. The data hold 50,000 to 55,000 clones, with about 88% observed a single time. The source of this sequence is a man between 60 and 70 years old with active COVID-19. The sequenced material came from peripheral blood. J is TRBJ2-3 and V is TRBV6-1; TRBD2 matches 12 bases. The CDR3 loop reads CASSEGLTSGGTDTQYF. CDR3 nucleotide sequence: TGTGCCAGCAGTGAGGGTTTGACTAGCGGGGGAACAGATACGCAGTATTTT.